The clone carrying this TCR beta chain was found a few times. Germline assignment: CDR1 MNHEY and CDR2 SMNVEV (reference sequence). Trimming took 1 base from V and 7 from J, leaving 8 bases between them. This CDR3 is 13 amino acids long. This entry belongs to a study of identical twins. TCRdb re-called the 5' RACE reads with MiXCR, one entry per CDR3 protein. The sample records about 340,000 distinct CDR3 sequences, over 9% being singletons. These same records also appear under a second study, on yellow fever vaccine responses in identical twins.

The chain joins TRBV27 to TRBJ2-1, with D unresolved. The sample taken for sequencing was CD8+ T cells sorted from blood. This receptor was obtained from a woman aged 18-29 years in good health. This chain's CDR3 is CASSLFGQNEQFF. The CDR3 DNA is TGTGCCAGCAGTTTATTTGGTCAAAATGAGCAGTTCTTC.